This T cell receptor (beta chain) was captured by sequencing in a study of technical replicates of blood from a few donors. The repertoire was sequenced with immunoSEQ multiplex PCR; TCRdb's copy has only in-frame clones and lacks some. Among about 78,000 clones listed, 85% to 95% were seen once. Source material: T cells isolated from PBMCs. The sequence came from a human donor in good health.

The DNA of the CDR3 is TGCGCCAGCAGCTTGGCCGTGGGACAGAACACCGGGGAGCTGTTTTTT. Amino acid sequence: CASSLAVGQNTGELFF. The chain has TRBV5-1 and TRBJ2-2; D is possibly TRBD1 (6 bases). Germline lookup yields CDR1 SGHRS and CDR2 YFSETQ. The CDR3 loop spans 16 amino acids. Trimming took off 0 bases at V and 1 base at J, with 10 bases between the two ends. The variable domain in full, with the rest retrieved from reference TRBV5-1 and TRBJ2-2, is KAGVTQTPRYLIKTRGQQVTLSCSPISGHRSVSWYQQTPGQGLQFLFEYFSETQRNKGNFPGRFSGRQFSNSRSEMNVSTLELGDSALYLCASSLAVGQNTGELFFGEGSRLTVL.